Listed below are T cell receptor beta chains from one sample, sequenced in a study of blood T cell repertoires in COVID-19. The assay was immunoSEQ multiplex PCR, and TCRdb's table has in-frame clones only and misses some. This sample has approximately 140,000 clones, with roughly 90% found just once. Input material: PBMCs or T cells enriched from blood (not recorded which). The source is a young woman with acute COVID-19. Each CDR3 is given with its conserved first and last residue. The D gene is left open where the match is weak. Clone size is given for some rows only: seen once, a few or many times, or a class if the clone is expanded.

CASNTPGTGKGEQFF TGTGCCAGCAACACCCCCGGGACAGGGAAGGGTGAGCAGTTCTTC TRBV28 - TRBJ2-1 TRBD1
CASSFRDYDYEQYF TGTGCCAGCAGCTTCCGGGACTACGACTACGAGCAGTACTTC TRBV7-8 - TRBJ2-7 TRBD2
CASSLGQPGTDTQYF TGTGCCAGCAGCTTGGGACAGCCAGGCACAGATACGCAGTATTTT TRBV5-6 - TRBJ2-3 -
CASSLQGSNTGELFF TGCGCCAGCAGCTTACAGGGGTCGAACACCGGGGAGCTGTTTTTT TRBV5-1 few TRBJ2-2 TRBD1
CASSPTGGNYGYTF TGTGCCAGCAGCCCGACAGGGGGGAACTATGGCTACACCTTC TRBV11-2 - TRBJ1-2 TRBD1
CASRTSGRENIQYF TGTGCCAGTAGGACTAGCGGGAGGGAAAACATTCAGTACTTC TRBV19 - TRBJ2-4 TRBD2
CASSLRPGGQPQHF TGTGCCAGCAGCTTAAGGCCTGGAGGGCAGCCCCAGCATTTT TRBV7-2 - TRBJ1-5 -
CASSFARYYEQYF TGTGCCAGCAGTTTTGCCAGGTACTACGAGCAGTACTTC TRBV27 - TRBJ2-7 -
CASSYTSGDVGYTF TGTGCCAGCAGTTACACTTCAGGGGATGTGGGCTACACCTTC TRBV6-5 - TRBJ1-2 -
CASSPTGTSGQETQYF TGTGCCAGCAGCCCTACCGGGACTAGCGGCCAAGAGACCCAGTACTTC TRBV7-3 - TRBJ2-5 TRBD2
CASSLHVGREQYF TGTGCCAGCAGTTTACACGTGGGCCGGGAGCAGTACTTC TRBV3-1/TRBV3-2 - TRBJ2-7 -
CASSLSSGEYGYTF TGTGCCAGCAGTTTATCGTCCGGGGAATATGGCTACACCTTC TRBV27 - TRBJ1-2 -
CATSDPSGWSVSDTQYF TGTGCCACCAGTGATCCCTCGGGGTGGAGTGTATCGGATACGCAGTATTTT TRBV24-1 - TRBJ2-3 -
CASSQDPRQPQHF TGTGCCAGCAGCCAAGACCCCAGGCAGCCCCAGCATTTT TRBV3-1/TRBV3-2 - TRBJ1-5 -
CASSLRGEAFF TGCGCCAGCAGCTTGCGGGGTGAAGCTTTCTTT TRBV5-1 - TRBJ1-1 -
CASSPFYEQYF TGTGCCAGCAGTCCCTTCTACGAGCAGTACTTC TRBV6-2/TRBV6-3 - TRBJ2-7 -
CASSLRQGADTQYF TGTGCTAGCAGCTTAAGGCAGGGGGCCGATACGCAGTATTTT TRBV7-7 - TRBJ2-3 TRBD1
CASSLSHRGIAYEQYF TGTGCCAGCAGTTTATCTCATCGGGGAATAGCCTACGAGCAGTACTTC TRBV27 - TRBJ2-7 -
CASSLETSGRETDTQYF TGTGCCAGCAGCTTAGAAACTAGCGGGAGGGAGACAGATACGCAGTATTTT TRBV11-2 - TRBJ2-3 TRBD2
CASSQGGTEAEKLFF TGTGCCAGCAGCCAGGGTGGGACAGAGGCTGAAAAACTGTTTTTT TRBV3-1/TRBV3-2 - TRBJ1-4 TRBD1
CAWSVGIAGWGTDGEKLFF TGTGCCTGGAGTGTAGGGATCGCAGGCTGGGGGACTGACGGAGAAAAACTGTTTTTT TRBV30 - TRBJ1-4 -
CSASRGLSPGDLGYTF TGCAGTGCTAGTCGAGGTTTATCTCCAGGGGATTTGGGCTACACCTTC TRBV20-1 - TRBJ1-2 -
CASKRGSLEREKLFF TGTGCCAGCAAACGCGGCTCCCTTGAGCGAGAAAAACTGTTTTTT TRBV6-1 - TRBJ1-4 -
CASSLWRLAGPTYNEQFF TGTGCCAGCAGTTTATGGCGACTAGCGGGACCTACCTACAATGAGCAGTTCTTC TRBV28 - TRBJ2-1 TRBD2
CASSLAPGLNNNEQFF TGCGCCAGCAGCTTGGCCCCGGGACTCAATAACAATGAGCAGTTCTTC TRBV5-1 once TRBJ2-1 -
CSVELVTGDYEQYF TGCAGCGTTGAATTGGTGACAGGGGACTACGAGCAGTACTTC TRBV29-1 few TRBJ2-7 TRBD1
CATQKGDQETQYF TGTGCCACCCAAAAAGGGGACCAAGAGACCCAGTACTTC TRBV10-3 - TRBJ2-5 -
CASSVAGVPLQETQYF TGTGCCAGCAGTGTCGCAGGGGTCCCCCTTCAAGAGACCCAGTACTTC TRBV2 once TRBJ2-5 -
CAISETDLSNTEAFF TGTGCCATCAGTGAGACAGACCTATCGAACACTGAAGCTTTCTTT TRBV10-3 - TRBJ1-1 -
CASSLNGQGSRTQYF TGTGCCAGCAGTTTAAATGGACAGGGCTCCAGGACCCAGTACTTC TRBV28 - TRBJ2-5 TRBD1
CASSHPPGQGGEQYF TGTGCCAGCAGCCACCCCCCGGGACAGGGTGGGGAGCAGTACTTC TRBV5-4 - TRBJ2-7 TRBD1
CASSSTRGALYEQYF TGTGCCAGCAGTTCAACTCGGGGGGCCTTATACGAGCAGTACTTC TRBV5-6 - TRBJ2-7 -
CAISPGTGTGGPQHF TGTGCCATCAGCCCTGGGACAGGCACGGGAGGGCCCCAGCATTTT TRBV10-3 - TRBJ1-5 TRBD1
CASSEQGSGYTF TGTGCCAGCAGCGAACAGGGTTCTGGCTACACCTTC TRBV14 - TRBJ1-2 -
CASSGVLAGDYEQYF TGTGCCAGCAGTGGTGTCCTAGCGGGAGACTACGAGCAGTACTTC TRBV2 many TRBJ2-7 TRBD2
CASSPGTGASEQYF TGTGCCAGCAGTCCCGGGACAGGGGCCTCCGAGCAGTACTTC TRBV28 - TRBJ2-7 TRBD1
CASSTPGQGTYEQYF TGTGCCAGTAGTACCCCGGGACAGGGAACCTACGAGCAGTACTTC TRBV19 - TRBJ2-7 TRBD1
CASSQFTGAMGGYTF TGTGCCAGCAGCCAATTTACAGGGGCCATGGGTGGCTACACCTTC TRBV3-1/TRBV3-2 many TRBJ1-2 TRBD1
CASSPSPVTYEQYF TGTGCCAGCAGCCCATCACCAGTCACCTACGAGCAGTACTTC TRBV7-2 - TRBJ2-7 -
CASSTLAGGTFREQYF TGTGCCAGTAGTACATTAGCGGGAGGAACCTTTCGCGAGCAGTACTTC TRBV19 - TRBJ2-7 TRBD2